This record concerns one T cell receptor (beta chain) sequence. The antigen remains undetermined. The data are from a study of cytomegalovirus exposure and HLA in healthy donors. General study points: Association with HLA alleles at 0.05 false discovery rate was found for 15,000 to 20,000 TCR beta sequences in a later analysis. Solely CMV serostatus was available to characterize immune exposure. Owing to their indistinguishability, certain V segments, notably TRBV6-2 and TRBV6-3, were excluded.

CDR1 and CDR2 (germline): MNHNY, SVGAGI (reference sequence). V dropped 5 bases and J dropped 8; count of bases not matched to a gene: 9. The CDR3 is made up of 16 amino acids. The PCR had 60 Vbeta and 13 Jbeta primers. Some clones are missing from TCRdb's copy, which holds only in-frame ones; the method was immunoSEQ multiplex PCR. The data hold approximately 82,000 clones, with about 9.4% observed a single time. The V call is TRBV6-6, the J call TRBJ1-4; 12 nucleotides line up with TRBD1. Material: PBMCs. The clonotype was recovered from a man aged 60-69 years in good health and CMV-seropositive. In nucleotides, the CDR3 is TGTGCCAGCAGTGTGGGACAGGGGGCGAGAGAGGAAAAACTGTTTTTT. Translated: CASSVGQGAREEKLFF.